The rows below give T cell receptor beta chains drawn from one sample of a study of long-term antiretroviral therapy in people with HIV. TCRdb's table, derived via immunoSEQ multiplex PCR, lists solely in-frame clones and lacks some. This sample has about 34,000 clones; roughly 80% occur once, and the top ten carry approximately 8%. The sample here was unsorted PBMCs, taken 0.4 years before starting antiretroviral therapy. The receptors here all came from a man between 18 and 29 years old with HIV. CDR3s include the opening cysteine and the closing phenylalanine or tryptophan. A D gene is named only where the DNA matches it firmly. Size values are once, few and many counts, or a class for expanded clones, and some rows have none.

cdr3_nt,cdr3_aa,v_call,j_call,d_call,clone_size
TGTGCCAGCAGTTCAGGGGCTGGGGATACGCAGTATTTT,CASSSGAGDTQYF,TRBV2,TRBJ2-3,.,.
TGCGCCAGCAAAACCGTCGTAGGAAATGAAAAACTGTTTTTT,CASKTVVGNEKLFF,TRBV4-3,TRBJ1-4,.,medium-sized
TGTGCCAGCAGTAAAGGAGGGCAAGAGACCCAGTACTTC,CASSKGGQETQYF,TRBV6-1,TRBJ2-5,.,.
TGTGCCAGCAGGCCTTGGGGGGCCTCCGAGCAGTACTTC,CASRPWGASEQYF,TRBV27,TRBJ2-7,.,few
TGTGCCAGCATCCGGGACAGGGGTTACGAGCAGTACTTC,CASIRDRGYEQYF,TRBV5-8,TRBJ2-7,TRBD1,.
TGTGCCTCCTCTAGCGGGGGGGCAGGGGAGACCCAGTACTTC,CASSSGGAGETQYF,TRBV5-4,TRBJ2-5,TRBD2,.
TGTGCCAGCAGTGGCGCCTACGAGCAGTACTTC,CASSGAYEQYF,TRBV6-1,TRBJ2-7,.,.
TGTGCCAGCAGCAAGCCTAGCGGGAGAGTCTACGAGCAGTACTTC,CASSKPSGRVYEQYF,TRBV21-1,TRBJ2-7,.,.
TGTGCCAGCTCCCCCGGACCGGAGAACTCTGGAAACACCATATATTTT,CASSPGPENSGNTIYF,TRBV18,TRBJ1-3,.,.
TGTGCCAGCAGTGAAGGGGACAGAAACTATGGCTACACCTTC,CASSEGDRNYGYTF,TRBV6-1,TRBJ1-2,TRBD1,few
TGTGCCAGCAGTTTAAGGACTAGCGGGAGGGGTGCGGATACGCAGTATTTT,CASSLRTSGRGADTQYF,TRBV28,TRBJ2-3,TRBD2,.
TGTGCCAGTAGTACTCCGCCGGGACAGGGGGCCACTGAAGCTTTCTTT,CASSTPPGQGATEAFF,TRBV19,TRBJ1-1,TRBD1,.
TGTGCCAGCAGTTCCGGGAACTACAATGGCTACACCTTC,CASSSGNYNGYTF,TRBV6-5,TRBJ1-2,.,.
TGTGCCAGCAGCCCCCGACAGGGTGGATCGTACGAGCAGTACTTC,CASSPRQGGSYEQYF,TRBV7-9,TRBJ2-7,TRBD1,.
TGTGCCTGGAGGGCCCGATCCTACGAGCAGTACTTC,CAWRARSYEQYF,TRBV30,TRBJ2-7,.,.
TGTGCCAGCAGCCTAGGGACAGGGAGGCAGCCCCAGCATTTT,CASSLGTGRQPQHF,TRBV5-6,TRBJ1-5,TRBD1,.
TGTGCCAGCAGGGGGGGGTGGAATGAAAAACTGTTTTTT,CASRGGWNEKLFF,TRBV6-5,TRBJ1-4,.,once
TGCGCCAGCAGCCAAGATTTCGGGATGAGCTCCTATAATTCACCCCTCCACTTT,CASSQDFGMSSYNSPLHF,TRBV4-3,TRBJ1-6,.,.
TGTGCCAGCAGCTTGGGAGCTAACTATGGCTACACCTTC,CASSLGANYGYTF,TRBV5-4,TRBJ1-2,.,.
TGTGCCAGCAGCTTAGGTGGGAAGGGTCTCCTCTACGAGCAGTACTTC,CASSLGGKGLLYEQYF,TRBV5-5,TRBJ2-7,.,.
TGTGCCAGCAGCTTAGTCGGGACAGGAGGCTACAATGAGCAGTTCTTC,CASSLVGTGGYNEQFF,TRBV7-2,TRBJ2-1,TRBD1,.
TGCAGCGTTGAAGCGGAGGAAGGTGTCAGCACAGATACGCAGTATTTT,CSVEAEEGVSTDTQYF,TRBV29-1,TRBJ2-3,.,.
TGTGCCAGCAGTGATCAAACTAGCGAGGCGGGGACCCAGTACTTC,CASSDQTSEAGTQYF,TRBV6-4,TRBJ2-5,TRBD2,.
TGTGCCAGCAGTGAGGACCGCAGACAAGAGACCCAGTACTTC,CASSEDRRQETQYF,TRBV2,TRBJ2-5,.,medium-sized
TGTGCCAGCAGCTGGACTAGCGGAGGAAGCTCCTACAATGAGCAGTTCTTC,CASSWTSGGSSYNEQFF,TRBV5-4,TRBJ2-1,TRBD2,.
TGTGCCAGCTCACAGGCGACGTTGGGCAATCAGCCCCAGCATTTT,CASSQATLGNQPQHF,TRBV18,TRBJ1-5,.,.
TGTGCCAGCAGCTGGAGCCTGGGGTACGAGCAGTTCTTC,CASSWSLGYEQFF,TRBV7-6,TRBJ2-1,.,.
TGTGCCAGCAGGGAGATTCTGGAGGGGCAGTTCTTC,CASREILEGQFF,TRBV2,TRBJ2-1,.,.
TGCGCCAGCAGCCGGGGGGGACCTTCGAACACTGAAGCTTTCTTT,CASSRGGPSNTEAFF,TRBV4-1,TRBJ1-1,.,.
TGTGCCAGCAGCCGGACTAGCGGGGGGGTTACCCAAGAGACCCAGTACTTC,CASSRTSGGVTQETQYF,TRBV11-2,TRBJ2-5,TRBD2,.
TGTGCCAGCAGTGACGGTGGGCAGATGAACACTGAAGCTTTCTTT,CASSDGGQMNTEAFF,TRBV2,TRBJ1-1,.,.
TGTGCCACCCTCCCGGGCGGGAGCATAGATACGCAGTATTTT,CATLPGGSIDTQYF,TRBV28,TRBJ2-3,TRBD2,.
TGTGCCAGCAGCGTAGGACTAGCGGGGAACTACGAGCAGTACTTC,CASSVGLAGNYEQYF,TRBV9,TRBJ2-7,TRBD2,.
TGTGCCAGCAGCTCACAGGGGGTGGGTTTATACGAGCAGTACTTC,CASSSQGVGLYEQYF,TRBV7-9,TRBJ2-7,TRBD1,.
TGTGCCAGCAGTTTACAGGCTGGGGCCAACGTCCTGACTTTC,CASSLQAGANVLTF,TRBV27,TRBJ2-6,.,.
TGCGCCAGCAGTCCGCTTGAAGCCAAAAACATTCAGTACTTC,CASSPLEAKNIQYF,TRBV5-1,TRBJ2-4,.,.
TGTGCCAGCAGTTTAATTTTCGGCCCCCGAGGCAATCAGCCCCAGCATTTT,CASSLIFGPRGNQPQHF,TRBV27,TRBJ1-5,.,once
TGTGCCAGCTCACGAAATGACAGGCCGAGCTCCTATAATTCACCCCTCCACTTT,CASSRNDRPSSYNSPLHF,TRBV18,TRBJ1-6,.,.
TGCGCCAGCGGGGGGGGCCGTTTCTATGGCTACACCTTC,CASGGGRFYGYTF,TRBV10-1,TRBJ1-2,.,.
TGTGCCAGCAGTTTCCTGACAGGGCTGGGCGAGCAGTACTTC,CASSFLTGLGEQYF,TRBV27,TRBJ2-7,TRBD1,.
TGTGCCAGCAGCTTAGGCAGGGTCACAGATACGCAGTATTTT,CASSLGRVTDTQYF,TRBV7-8,TRBJ2-3,.,once
TGTGCCACCGAGGGTGCGAACTACGAGCAGTACTTC,CATEGANYEQYF,TRBV7-8,TRBJ2-7,.,few
TGCGCCAGCAGCTTGGCCTATCGAGAAGAGACCCAGTACTTC,CASSLAYREETQYF,TRBV5-1,TRBJ2-5,.,.
TGTGCCAGCTCCCTGGGGCTGAACACTGAAGCTTTCTTT,CASSLGLNTEAFF,TRBV11-2,TRBJ1-1,.,few
TGTGCCAGCAGCCCCACAGGGTCGTCTAATGAAAAACTGTTTTTT,CASSPTGSSNEKLFF,TRBV7-6,TRBJ1-4,.,.
TGTGCCAGCAGCTTGTCCCTCGGGGCCAACGTCCTGACTTTC,CASSLSLGANVLTF,TRBV5-4,TRBJ2-6,.,.
TGTGCCAGCAGTGCCTCGACAGGGCTCACAGATACGCAGTATTTT,CASSASTGLTDTQYF,TRBV28,TRBJ2-3,TRBD1,.
TGTGCCTGGAGCACCGGGACTAGCGGGGTTCAAGAGACCCAGTACTTC,CAWSTGTSGVQETQYF,TRBV30,TRBJ2-5,TRBD2,.